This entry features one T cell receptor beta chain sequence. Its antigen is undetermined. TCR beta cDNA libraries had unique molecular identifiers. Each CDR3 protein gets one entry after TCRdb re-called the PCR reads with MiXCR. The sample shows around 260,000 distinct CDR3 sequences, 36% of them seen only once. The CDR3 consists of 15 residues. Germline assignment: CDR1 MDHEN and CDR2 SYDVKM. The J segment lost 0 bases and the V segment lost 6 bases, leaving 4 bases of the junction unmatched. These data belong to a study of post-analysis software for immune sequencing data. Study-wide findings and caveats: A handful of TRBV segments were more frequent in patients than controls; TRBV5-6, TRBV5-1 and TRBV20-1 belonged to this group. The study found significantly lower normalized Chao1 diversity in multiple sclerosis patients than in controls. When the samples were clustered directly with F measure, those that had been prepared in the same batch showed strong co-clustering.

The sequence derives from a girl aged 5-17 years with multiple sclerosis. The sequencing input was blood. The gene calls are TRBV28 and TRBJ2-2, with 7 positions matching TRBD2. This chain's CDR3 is CASSLSGANTGELFF. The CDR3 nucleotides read TGTGCCAGCAGCTTGAGCGGGGCGAACACCGGGGAGCTGTTTTTT. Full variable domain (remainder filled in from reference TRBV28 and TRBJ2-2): DVKVTQSSRYLVKRTGEKVFLECVQDMDHENMFWYRQDPGLGLRLIYFSYDVKMKEKGDIPEGYSVSREKKERFSLILESASTNQTSMYLCASSLSGANTGELFFGEGSRLTVL.